The 17 T cell receptor beta chains reported below all come from one sample, sequenced in a study of beta chain features in type 1 diabetes. Investigators reverse transcribed all isolated RNA, so they sequenced expressed TCRB transcripts. TCRdb's copy holds only in-frame clones and misses some; the assay was immunoSEQ multiplex PCR. The repertoire includes hundreds of thousands of clones, about 17% of them detected once, and around 0.02% sits in the top ten. Material for sequencing was naive CD4+ T cells from blood. Every receptor here comes from a young woman in good health.

Comments on this clone: The sample has other DNA sequences that encode this CDR3 too. The rearrangement joins TRBV7-9 to TRBJ2-1; D perhaps matches TRBD2 (6 bases). V shed 3 bases and J shed 3 bases, with 9 bases lying between them. The CDR3 extends over 14 amino acids. CDR1 SEHNR and CDR2 FQNEAQ come from the germline V gene (reference sequence). CDR3: CASSFLGGYNEQFF. The CDR3 DNA is TGTGCCAGCAGCTTTCTCGGGGGCTACAATGAGCAGTTCTTC.

The rearrangement links TRBV29-1 to TRBJ2-7, with 7 bases aligning to TRBD2. The germline V gene encodes CDR1 SQVTM and CDR2 ANQGSEA. V dropped 5 bases and J dropped 3; count of bases not matched to a gene: 7. The length of the CDR3 is 13 residues. CDR3 protein: CSVSQSSGYEQYF. DNA for the CDR3: TGCAGCGTTTCCCAATCTAGCGGCTACGAGCAGTACTTC.

This clone was detected ten times or more. The chain links TRBV10-3 to TRBJ1-2; D is possibly TRBD1 (5 bases). V lost 0 bases and J lost 5, with 10 bases in between. CDR3 length: 14 amino acids. Germline V lookup: CDR1 ENHRY, CDR2 SYGVKD. CDR3 in amino acids: CAISESGGYYGYTF. The CDR3 DNA reads as TGTGCCATCAGTGAGTCCGGGGGATATTATGGCTACACCTTC.

The genes are TRBV25-1 and TRBJ2-5; D is unresolved. Per the germline V gene, CDR1 is MGHDK and CDR2 is SYGVNS. Trimming took off 4 bases at V and 2 bases at J, with 5 bases between the two ends. CDR3 length equals 12 residues. Written as DNA, the CDR3 is TGTGCCAGCAGTGGTTCACAAGAGACCCAGTACTTC. Translated: CASSGSQETQYF.

The gene calls are TRBV6-6 and TRBJ1-3; 8 bases match TRBD1. CDR1 MNHNY and CDR2 SVGAGI come from the germline V gene (reference sequence). The CDR3 covers 15 residues. V lost 6 bases and J lost 4; bases outside the gene matches: 8. CDR3 in DNA: TGTGCCAGCAGCCCCCCGGACAGGGCCGGAAACACCATATATTTT. Amino acid sequence: CASSPPDRAGNTIYF.

This clone showed up just a few times. The gene calls are TRBV25-1 and TRBJ2-1; unclear D gene. The V end was cut by 8 bases, the J end by 3 bases, with 8 bases between. This CDR3 is built from 12 residues. Per the germline V gene, CDR1 is MGHDK and CDR2 is SYGVNS. The CDR3 region has the DNA TGTGCCAGCCAGACTCGCTACAATGAGCAGTTCTTC. It specifies CASQTRYNEQFF. The whole variable domain, remainder taken from reference TRBV25-1 and TRBJ2-1, is EADIYQTPRYLVIGTGKKITLECSQTMGHDKMYWYQQDPGMELHLIHYSYGVNSTEKGDLSSESTVSRIRTEHFPLTLESARPSHTSQYLCASQTRYNEQFFGPGTRLTVL.

The sample holds a few counts of this clone. The chain uses TRBV7-9 and TRBJ2-1, with D perhaps matching TRBD1 or TRBD2 (5 bases each). Trimming removed 5 bases at V and 6 bases at J, with 20 bases between. The CDR3 contains 16 residues. Germline V lookup: CDR1 SEHNR, CDR2 FQNEAQ (reference sequence). The chain's CDR3 is CASSRGRDPGGNEQFF. The CDR3 DNA follows: TGTGCCAGCAGCCGAGGCCGGGACCCCGGTGGCAATGAGCAGTTCTTC.

The chain is built from TRBV4-2 and TRBJ2-5; D gene uncertain. The germline CDR1 and CDR2 sequences are LGHNA and YNFKEQ. The CDR3 contains 12 residues. The germline V and J ends were trimmed by 5 bases and 3 bases, with 7 bases remaining between them. CDR3 DNA sequence: TGTGCCAGCAGCTACAATAAAGAGACCCAGTACTTC. Translating gives CASSYNKETQYF.

This chain uses TRBV2 with TRBJ2-7, with D perhaps TRBD2 (6 bases). Germline V gene sequence: CDR1 SNHLY, CDR2 FYNNEI. V gave up 3 bases and J gave up 6 bases, with 12 bases separating them. CDR3 length equals 13 residues. Here the CDR3 reads CASSDLLGGEQYF. CDR3 nucleotides: TGTGCCAGCAGTGACCTCCTGGGGGGCGAGCAGTACTTC.

The chain is built from TRBV6-6 and TRBJ1-2; D remains ambiguous. The germline V and J ends were trimmed by 7 bases and 1 base, with 7 bases remaining between them. CDR3 length equals 12 residues. Germline V gene lookup returns CDR1 MNHNY and CDR2 SVGAGI (reference sequence). The CDR3 bases are TGTGCCAGCACGGTCAGTAACTATGGCTACACCTTC. Its translation: CASTVSNYGYTF.

This clone has just a few counts. The gene calls are TRBV7-9 and TRBJ1-1; D gene ambiguous. The CDR3 is 11 amino acids. Trimming removed 3 bases from V and 7 bases from J, with 6 bases in between. The germline CDR1 and CDR2 sequences are SEHNR and FQNEAQ (reference sequence). The CDR3, as DNA: TGTGCCAGCAGCTTTAGTTATGAAGCTTTCTTT. This codes for CASSFSYEAFF.

V usage is TRBV6-4 and J usage is TRBJ1-2, with D uncertain. Germline V gene sequence: CDR1 MRHNA, CDR2 SNTAGT. The germline V and J ends were trimmed by 6 bases and 4 bases, with 18 bases remaining between them. This CDR3 is 15 amino acids long. The CDR3 bases are TGTGCCAGCAGGATCGGCACCGACTCTACCTATGGCTACACCTTC. It translates to CASRIGTDSTYGYTF.

The CDR3 sequence: CASSLRVVADTDTQYF. CDR3 nucleotide sequence: TGTGCCAGCAGCTTAAGAGTGGTTGCGGACACAGATACGCAGTATTTT. This sequence joins TRBV7-2 and TRBJ2-3; D gene unclear. Trimming cost V 2 bases and J 2 bases, with 14 bases left between them. The germline V gene has CDR1 SGHTA and CDR2 FQGNSA. The CDR3 runs to 16 residues. The variable domain in full, with the rest retrieved from reference TRBV7-2 and TRBJ2-3, is GAGVSQSPSNKVTEKGKDVELRCDPISGHTALYWYRQSLGQGLEFLIYFQGNSAPDKSGLPSDRFSAERTGGSVSTLTIQRTQQEDSAVYLCASSLRVVADTDTQYFGPGTRLTVL.

This clone was picked up one time. The chain is built from TRBV7-9 and TRBJ1-3; a possible D gene is TRBD1 (5 bases). Germline loops: CDR1 SEHNR, CDR2 FQNEAQ (reference sequence). The CDR3 is made up of 14 amino acids. The V and J ends lost 1 base and 3 bases respectively, with 7 bases between them. The CDR3 DNA follows: TGTGCCAGCAGCTTAGGGGGCTTTGGAAACACCATATATTTT. Encoded protein: CASSLGGFGNTIYF. The full variable domain, with the rest looked up from reference TRBV7-9 and TRBJ1-3, is DTGVSQNPRHKITKRGQNVTFRCDPISEHNRLYWYRQTLGQGPEFLTYFQNEAQLEKSRLLSDRFSAERPKGSFSTLEIQRTEQGDSAMYLCASSLGGFGNTIYFGEGSWLTVV.

In its sample, this clone was seen a few times. J is TRBJ2-1 and V is TRBV18, with D possibly being TRBD1 (5 bases). The CDR3 is 15 residues long. Germline V CDR1 and CDR2: KGHSH, LQKENI. Between the trimmed V and J ends, which lost 3 bases and 3 bases, there was a span of 12 bases. The CDR3 DNA is TGTGCCAGCTCACCTCCAGGGATTGTCTACAATGAGCAGTTCTTC. Amino acids: CASSPPGIVYNEQFF. Full variable domain (missing parts from reference TRBV18 and TRBJ2-1): NAGVMQNPRHLVRRRGQEARLRCSPMKGHSHVYWYRQLPEEGLKFMVYLQKENIIDESGMPKERFSAEFPKEGPSILRIQQVVRGDSAAYFCASSPPGIVYNEQFFGPGTRLTVL.

This clone was found a few times. The CDR3: CATSRGQRNEKLFF. The DNA of the CDR3 is TGTGCCACCAGCAGAGGACAGCGTAATGAAAAACTGTTTTTT. The gene calls are TRBV15 and TRBJ1-4, with D perhaps TRBD1 (5 bases). V was clipped by 1 base and J by 4 bases, with 7 bases between them. CDR1 is LNHNV and CDR2 is YYDKDF in the germline V gene (reference sequence). The CDR3 runs to 14 residues.

The chain links TRBV6-6 to TRBJ1-1; 10 bases are a match to TRBD1. Germline trimming cut 5 bases from V and 3 bases from J; bases unmatched to any gene: 6. From germline, CDR1 is MNHNY and CDR2 SVGAGI (reference sequence). The CDR3 totals 15 residues. Here the CDR3 reads CASSALGTGDTEAFF. The CDR3 region has the DNA TGTGCCAGCAGTGCATTGGGGACAGGGGACACTGAAGCTTTCTTT.